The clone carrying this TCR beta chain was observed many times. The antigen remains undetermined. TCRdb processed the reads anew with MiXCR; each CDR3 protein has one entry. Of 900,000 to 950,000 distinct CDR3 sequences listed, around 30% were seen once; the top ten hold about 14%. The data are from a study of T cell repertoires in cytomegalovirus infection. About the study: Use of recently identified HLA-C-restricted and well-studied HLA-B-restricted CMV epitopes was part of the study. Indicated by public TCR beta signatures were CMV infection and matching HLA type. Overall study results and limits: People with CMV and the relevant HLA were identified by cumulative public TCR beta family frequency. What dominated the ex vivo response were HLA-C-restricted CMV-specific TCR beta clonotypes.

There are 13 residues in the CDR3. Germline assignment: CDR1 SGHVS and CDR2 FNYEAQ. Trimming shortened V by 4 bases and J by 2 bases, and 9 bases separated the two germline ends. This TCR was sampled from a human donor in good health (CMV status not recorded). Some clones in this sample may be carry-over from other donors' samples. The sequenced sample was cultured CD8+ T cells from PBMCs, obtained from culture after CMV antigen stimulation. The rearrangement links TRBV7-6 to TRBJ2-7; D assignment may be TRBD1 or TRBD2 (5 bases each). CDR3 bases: TGTGCCAGCAGCTCGGGACGGACCTACGAGCAGTACTTC. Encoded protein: CASSSGRTYEQYF.